The rows below give T cell receptor beta chains drawn from one sample of a study of radiation and T cells in renal cell carcinoma. Only in-frame clones appear in the TCRdb table, and some are missing; sequencing was by immunoSEQ multiplex PCR. The repertoire holds 15,000 to 20,000 clones, with 55% to 70% as singletons. This specimen was tumor tissue, taken from a patient whose treatment included radiotherapy and nephrectomy. These receptors were taken from a woman in her seventies with renal cell carcinoma. Both conserved end residues are part of each CDR3.

>TRBV19
CASRPYSNQPQHF
>TRBV27
CASSFSGNTEAFF
>TRBV18
CASSNNRDSAFF
>TRBV6-5
CASSFNRDRNTEAFF
>TRBV7-9
CASSHKQGLNTEAFF
>TRBV5-6
CASRRGNRAFF
>TRBV2
CASREQGARGQPQHF
>TRBV18
CASSQGMNTEAFF
>TRBV30
CAWSVLGREKTEAFF
>TRBV9
CASSRTGGADQPQHF
>TRBV9
CASSVVGSGANVLTF
>TRBV4-2
CASSPRTSGGGYEQYF
>TRBV6-1
CASSEKGAISTEAFF
>TRBV11-2
CASSLVGASGVYQETQYF
>TRBV2
CASSPQGNGQPQHF
>TRBV7-2
CASSLAWGQYEQYF
>TRBV5-6
CASSRFEGEKLFF
>TRBV14
CASSLRLPTYQETQYF
>TRBV7-8
CASSRTGDTQYF
>TRBV7-7
CASSLGTGGTITGELFF
>TRBV7-8
CASSSVNEKLFF
>TRBV27
CASSVNRVGEQYF
>TRBV7-9
CASSLGTDYSPLHF
>TRBV6-1
CASSEWFAGELFF
>TRBV2
CASSTLDWSSYNEQFF
>TRBV5-6
CASSFGGVGYGYTF
>TRBV11-2
CASSLGWGDEQYF
>TRBV9
CASSVGTGQLEETQYF
>TRBV5-1
CASSLQDPTDTQYF
>TRBV5-6
CASSLMTGSSGNTIYF
>TRBV5-5
CASSSDRGFDTGELFF
>TRBV27
CASNTAGRYNEQFF
>TRBV7-2
CASSLSAPGGSGQPQHF
>TRBV5-1
CASSPDPGTAGNTIYF
>TRBV10-1
CASSESRLAGEQYF
>TRBV6-1
CASSNWDTVADTQYF
>TRBV7-2
CASSRQQGLDTQYF
>TRBV7-9
CASSPLPRSEQFF
>TRBV19
CASSRTPGLVFYEQYF
>TRBV6-1
CASSRQGAEQYF
>TRBV29-1
CSVEDPRVDTQYF
>TRBV10-3
CAISNTGTSSPTDTQYF
>TRBV2
CASSDGPKETQYF
>TRBV5-4
CASSLRLSGANVLTF
>TRBV7-2
CASSSVDSQNYEQYF
>TRBV15
CATSSQRGSGNTIYF
>TRBV25-1
CASSGSPGQGDSGGYTF
>TRBV2
CASSGGGVSTDTQYF
>TRBV5-1
CASTVGTYGGGDTQYF
>TRBV18
CASSDMAGALRNTIYF
>TRBV19
CASSIMAGRQPQHF